A selection of T cell receptor beta chains follows, all from one sample in a study of blood T cell repertoires in COVID-19. TCRdb keeps only in-frame clones here, not all; method: immunoSEQ multiplex PCR. The sample has more than 400,000 clones, 80% to 90% seen once. The sequenced sample was peripheral blood. These receptors were taken from a human donor in a cohort sampled during active COVID-19. Each CDR3 is given with its conserved first and last residue. The order of the fields is V gene, D gene, clone size, J gene, CDR3 DNA, CDR3 protein. D genes are given only for firm matches. Rows give clone size only sometimes, using once, few, many, or a class for an expanded clone.

V: TRBV6-1
D: -
size: few
J: TRBJ2-2
DNA: TGTGCCAGCAGTGAGAGTCAGGGCGACACCGGGGAGCTGTTTTTT
CDR3: CASSESQGDTGELFF

V: TRBV3-1/TRBV3-2
D: TRBD1
size: -
J: TRBJ1-2
DNA: TGTGCCAGCAGCCAAGCCCCAGGGGGCGGTAGCTACACCTTC
CDR3: CASSQAPGGGSYTF

V: TRBV5-1
D: TRBD1
size: -
J: TRBJ2-7
DNA: TGCGCCAGCAGCTTGGTGGCAGGGGGCCCGGGATACGAGCAGTACTTC
CDR3: CASSLVAGGPGYEQYF

V: TRBV5-1
D: TRBD1
size: few
J: TRBJ1-2
DNA: TGCGCCAGCAGTTATTCTGACAGGGGAGGCCATGGCTACACCTTC
CDR3: CASSYSDRGGHGYTF

V: TRBV5-1
D: TRBD2
size: once
J: TRBJ2-1
DNA: TGCGCCAGCAGCTTCTGGACTAGCCAGGTTCGGGATGAGCAGTTCTTC
CDR3: CASSFWTSQVRDEQFF

V: TRBV7-2
D: TRBD2
size: -
J: TRBJ2-7
DNA: TGTGCCAGCAGCTTAGTTCCAGCGGGGATCCCTTACGAGCAGTACTTC
CDR3: CASSLVPAGIPYEQYF

V: TRBV6-5
D: TRBD1
size: -
J: TRBJ2-7
DNA: TGTGCCAGCAGTTACCGGGACAGGATCTTCAGTGAGCAGTACTTC
CDR3: CASSYRDRIFSEQYF

V: TRBV7-2
D: -
size: -
J: TRBJ2-3
DNA: TGTGCCAGCAGCTTAGAGGCGGCGGGACCCTTGGATACGCAGTATTTT
CDR3: CASSLEAAGPLDTQYF

V: TRBV5-1
D: -
size: few
J: TRBJ1-6
DNA: TGCGCCAGCAGCAAAGTAGCAGGGGATAATTCACCCCTCCACTTT
CDR3: CASSKVAGDNSPLHF

V: TRBV10-2
D: TRBD2
size: -
J: TRBJ2-1
DNA: TGCGCCAGCTCCCTTTTGGCGGGAGGATACAATGAGCAGTTCTTC
CDR3: CASSLLAGGYNEQFF

V: TRBV25-1
D: -
size: -
J: TRBJ2-2
DNA: TGTGCCAGCAGTGATCTTACGGGAGTGGTAAACGGGGAGCTGTTTTTT
CDR3: CASSDLTGVVNGELFF

V: TRBV3-1/TRBV3-2
D: -
size: -
J: TRBJ2-1
DNA: TGTGCCAGCAGCCCGACTAGGAATGAGCAGTTCTTC
CDR3: CASSPTRNEQFF

V: TRBV19
D: TRBD1
size: -
J: TRBJ2-7
DNA: TGTGCCAGTAGCCCTCCGGGACAGGGTAGGTACGAGCAGTACTTC
CDR3: CASSPPGQGRYEQYF

V: TRBV7-2
D: -
size: -
J: TRBJ2-1
DNA: TGTGCCAGCAGCCCTGAACTTTACAATGAGCAGTTCTTC
CDR3: CASSPELYNEQFF

V: TRBV7-3
D: -
size: -
J: TRBJ2-2
DNA: TGTGCCAGCAGCCCCAGGGACATGACCGGGGAGCTGTTTTTT
CDR3: CASSPRDMTGELFF

V: TRBV7-9
D: -
size: -
J: TRBJ2-4
DNA: TGTGCCAGCAGCTTAGTAGGCCCGGGGGTGGGTAACATTCAGTACTTC
CDR3: CASSLVGPGVGNIQYF

V: TRBV9
D: -
size: -
J: TRBJ2-5
DNA: TGTGCCAGCAGCGTAGCCCTAATCGAGGGCCAAGAGACCCAGTACTTC
CDR3: CASSVALIEGQETQYF

V: TRBV7-9
D: -
size: -
J: TRBJ2-3
DNA: TGTGCCAGCAGCCCATCGACTGGCCTAACAGATACGCAGTATTTT
CDR3: CASSPSTGLTDTQYF

V: TRBV6-5
D: TRBD1
size: -
J: TRBJ2-1
DNA: TGTGCCAGCAGTATCGACAGGGGGCTAGATGAGCAGTTCTTC
CDR3: CASSIDRGLDEQFF

V: TRBV5-1
D: -
size: -
J: TRBJ2-7
DNA: TGCGCCAGCAGCTTGGGGCGGAACCGAAGAAGTTACGAGCAGTACTTC
CDR3: CASSLGRNRRSYEQYF

V: TRBV4-3
D: -
size: -
J: TRBJ2-7
DNA: TGCGCCAGCAGCCTCACGACAGGACCTTTCGACGAGCAGTACTTC
CDR3: CASSLTTGPFDEQYF

V: TRBV9
D: -
size: -
J: TRBJ1-4
DNA: TGTGCCAGCAGCGCGGGGAATGAAAAACTGTTTTTT
CDR3: CASSAGNEKLFF

V: TRBV7-2
D: TRBD1
size: -
J: TRBJ2-1
DNA: TGTGCCAGCAGCTTAGTTGGACAGGGCAGCAATGAGCAGTTCTTC
CDR3: CASSLVGQGSNEQFF

V: TRBV6-5
D: TRBD1
size: -
J: TRBJ2-1
DNA: TGTGCCAGCAGTCCGACAGGGTCCCACAATGAGCAGTTCTTC
CDR3: CASSPTGSHNEQFF

V: TRBV30
D: -
size: -
J: TRBJ2-7
DNA: TGTGCCTGGAGTGGAGCAGGGGCGGGCGAGCAGTACTTC
CDR3: CAWSGAGAGEQYF

V: TRBV28
D: -
size: -
J: TRBJ2-1
DNA: TGTGCCAGCAGTACCCCCGGGGGCTCCTACAATGAGCAGTTCTTC
CDR3: CASSTPGGSYNEQFF

V: TRBV7-8
D: -
size: once
J: TRBJ1-5
DNA: TGTGCCAGCAGCCCCGGGTTGGGGGGGGCGGGCAATCAGCCCCAGCATTTT
CDR3: CASSPGLGGAGNQPQHF

V: TRBV27
D: TRBD1
size: -
J: TRBJ2-7
DNA: TGTGCCAGCAGATTTTCCTGGACAGGGGGAGACTACGAGCAGTACTTC
CDR3: CASRFSWTGGDYEQYF

V: TRBV5-6
D: -
size: -
J: TRBJ1-3
DNA: TGTGCCAGCAGCTTGGCGGCAGGGCGAAACACCATATATTTT
CDR3: CASSLAAGRNTIYF

V: TRBV29-1
D: -
size: once
J: TRBJ1-5
DNA: TGCAGCGTTGTAGACAGGCCTTATAGCAATCAGCCCCAGCATTTT
CDR3: CSVVDRPYSNQPQHF

V: TRBV10-3
D: TRBD1
size: -
J: TRBJ1-2
DNA: TGTGCCATCAGTCCCGGGACAGGGGACGGCTACACCTTC
CDR3: CAISPGTGDGYTF

V: TRBV27
D: -
size: -
J: TRBJ2-3
DNA: TGTGCCAGCAGTTTTGATCTAGATGGGACAGATACGCAGTATTTT
CDR3: CASSFDLDGTDTQYF

V: TRBV19
D: -
size: once
J: TRBJ2-3
DNA: TGTGCCAGTAGTACGACAGGGGAAGTAGCGGGAGATACGCAGTATTTT
CDR3: CASSTTGEVAGDTQYF

V: TRBV27
D: TRBD2
size: once
J: TRBJ2-1
DNA: TGTGCCAGCAGTCTAGGGACTAGCGGGAGTGGTAAGCAGTTCTTC
CDR3: CASSLGTSGSGKQFF

V: TRBV7-3
D: -
size: -
J: TRBJ1-6
DNA: TGTGCCAGCAGCTTATACGCCAGGACAGTCTATAATTCACCCCTCCACTTT
CDR3: CASSLYARTVYNSPLHF

V: TRBV28
D: TRBD2
size: -
J: TRBJ2-2
DNA: TGTGCCAGCAGGGTGGGGAGGGTTAACACCGGGGAGCTGTTTTTT
CDR3: CASRVGRVNTGELFF

V: TRBV7-8
D: -
size: -
J: TRBJ1-5
DNA: TGTGCCAGCAGCTTAATCTTCGCCGCGAATCAGGGAAGGAGCAATCAGCCCCAGCATTTT
CDR3: CASSLIFAANQGRSNQPQHF

V: TRBV20-1
D: -
size: -
J: TRBJ2-7
DNA: TGCAGTGCTAGAGGTCCGGAGCAGTACTTC
CDR3: CSARGPEQYF

V: TRBV30
D: -
size: -
J: TRBJ2-1
DNA: TGTGCCTGGAGTGCGGGGGACGGCTACAATGAGCAGTTCTTC
CDR3: CAWSAGDGYNEQFF